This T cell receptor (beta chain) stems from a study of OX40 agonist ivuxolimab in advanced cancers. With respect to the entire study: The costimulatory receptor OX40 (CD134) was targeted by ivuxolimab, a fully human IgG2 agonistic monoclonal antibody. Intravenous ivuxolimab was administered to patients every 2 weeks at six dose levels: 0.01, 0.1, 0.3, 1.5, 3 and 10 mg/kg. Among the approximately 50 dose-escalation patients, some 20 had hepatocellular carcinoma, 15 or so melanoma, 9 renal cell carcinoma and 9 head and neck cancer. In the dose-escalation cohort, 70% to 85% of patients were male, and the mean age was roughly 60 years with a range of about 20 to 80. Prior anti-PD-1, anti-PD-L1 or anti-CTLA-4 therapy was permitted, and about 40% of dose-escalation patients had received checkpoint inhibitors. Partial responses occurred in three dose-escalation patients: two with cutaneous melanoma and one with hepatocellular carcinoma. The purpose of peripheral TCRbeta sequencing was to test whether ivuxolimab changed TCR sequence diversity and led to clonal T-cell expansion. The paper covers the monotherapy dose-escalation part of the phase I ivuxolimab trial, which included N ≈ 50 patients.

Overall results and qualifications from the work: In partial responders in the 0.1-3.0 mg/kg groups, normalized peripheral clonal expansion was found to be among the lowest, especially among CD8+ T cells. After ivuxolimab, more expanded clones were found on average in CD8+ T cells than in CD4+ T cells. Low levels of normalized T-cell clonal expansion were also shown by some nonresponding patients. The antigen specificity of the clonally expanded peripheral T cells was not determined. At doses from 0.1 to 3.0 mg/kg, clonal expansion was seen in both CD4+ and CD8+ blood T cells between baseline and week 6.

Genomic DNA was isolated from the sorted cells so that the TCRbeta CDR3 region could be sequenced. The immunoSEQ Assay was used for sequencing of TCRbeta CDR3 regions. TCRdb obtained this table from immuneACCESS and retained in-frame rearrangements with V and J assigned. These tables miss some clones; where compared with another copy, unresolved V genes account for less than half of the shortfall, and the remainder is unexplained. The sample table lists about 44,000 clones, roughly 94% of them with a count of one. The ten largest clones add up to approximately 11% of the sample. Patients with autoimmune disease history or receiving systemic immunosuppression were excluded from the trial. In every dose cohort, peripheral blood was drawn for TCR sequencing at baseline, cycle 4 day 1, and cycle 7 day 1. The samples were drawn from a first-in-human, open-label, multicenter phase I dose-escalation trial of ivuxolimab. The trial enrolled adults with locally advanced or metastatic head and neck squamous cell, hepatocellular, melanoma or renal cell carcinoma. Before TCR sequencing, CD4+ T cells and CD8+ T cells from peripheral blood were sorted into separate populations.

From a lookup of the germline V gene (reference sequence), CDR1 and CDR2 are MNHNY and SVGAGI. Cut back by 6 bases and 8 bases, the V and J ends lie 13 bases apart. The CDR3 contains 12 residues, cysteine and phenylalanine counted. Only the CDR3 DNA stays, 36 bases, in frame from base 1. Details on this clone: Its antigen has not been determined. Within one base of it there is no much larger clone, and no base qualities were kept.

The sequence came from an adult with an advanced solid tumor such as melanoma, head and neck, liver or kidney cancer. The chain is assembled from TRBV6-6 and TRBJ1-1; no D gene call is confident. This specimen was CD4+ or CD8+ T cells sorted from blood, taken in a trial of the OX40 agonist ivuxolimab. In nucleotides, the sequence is TGTGCCAGCAGCTCCACCGGAGGGGAAGCTTTCTTT. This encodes CASSSTGGEAFF.